The 9 T cell receptor beta chains in this list originate from one sample, sequenced in a study of blood T cell repertoires in COVID-19. The assay was immunoSEQ multiplex PCR, and TCRdb's table has in-frame clones only and misses some. The table lists tens of thousands of clones, around 90% of them singletons. Sequenced input: peripheral blood. These TCRs come from a human donor in a cohort sampled during active COVID-19.

This chain connects TRBV5-1 to TRBJ2-7, with TRBD2 matching 9 bases. The germline gives CDR1 SGHRS, CDR2 YFSETQ. With 4 bases clipped from V and 6 bases from J, the junction kept 8 bases outside the gene matches. The CDR3 runs to 14 residues. CDR3 loop: CASSGRTSVAEQYF. Here the CDR3 DNA reads TGCGCCAGCAGCGGACGGACTAGCGTAGCCGAGCAGTACTTC.

The chain carries TRBV6-1 and TRBJ2-5; D not resolved. Germline CDR1 is MNHNS and CDR2 is SASEGT. Between the trimmed V and J ends, which lost 3 bases and 0 bases, there was a span of 5 bases. The CDR3 covers 13 residues. CDR3 sequence (DNA): TGTGCCAGCAGTGATCCCTACCAAGAGACCCAGTACTTC. Residues: CASSDPYQETQYF.

This sequence joins TRBV30 and TRBJ2-3; D is unclear. Germline assignment: CDR1 GTSNPN and CDR2 SVGIG (reference sequence). The CDR3 is made up of 14 amino acids. The germline V and J ends were trimmed by 1 base and 2 bases, with 10 bases remaining between them. CDR3 residues: CAWSAILITDTQYF. The CDR3 DNA reads TGTGCCTGGAGTGCGATCCTAATCACAGATACGCAGTATTTT.

The chain links TRBV5-1 to TRBJ2-5; no firm D call. The V and J ends lost 2 bases and 3 bases respectively, with 14 bases between them. There are 15 residues in the CDR3. From germline, CDR1 is SGHRS and CDR2 YFSETQ. As DNA, the CDR3 is TGCGCCAGCAGCTTTGCAGGTCGGTCCGAAGAGACCCAGTACTTC. Translation gives CASSFAGRSEETQYF.

This chain joins TRBV28 and TRBJ1-1; unclear D gene. V gave up 4 bases and J gave up 1 base, with 7 bases separating them. This CDR3 is 13 amino acids long. Per the germline V gene, CDR1 is MDHEN and CDR2 is SYDVKM. The CDR3: CASSSSENTEAFF. The CDR3 nucleotides are TGTGCCAGCAGTTCGTCAGAGAACACTGAAGCTTTCTTT. The entire variable domain, with the rest obtained from reference TRBV28 and TRBJ1-1, is as follows: DVKVTQSSRYLVKRTGEKVFLECVQDMDHENMFWYRQDPGLGLRLIYFSYDVKMKEKGDIPEGYSVSREKKERFSLILESASTNQTSMYLCASSSSENTEAFFGQGTRLTVV.

J is TRBJ2-1 and V is TRBV6-1; 9 bases are a match to TRBD2. V shed 6 bases and J 3 bases; nucleotides not matched to a gene: 12. Germline V CDR1 and CDR2: MNHNS, SASEGT. The CDR3 is made up of 17 amino acids. The CDR3 sequence: CASRERAGGLDYNEQFF. Here the CDR3 DNA reads TGTGCCAGCAGGGAAAGGGCGGGGGGGCTTGACTACAATGAGCAGTTCTTC.

V is TRBV7-2 and J is TRBJ1-4; D uncertain. CDR1 and CDR2 from the germline V gene are SGHTA and FQGNSA. Trimming stripped 4 bases from V and 6 bases from J, with 12 bases between. The CDR3 length is 14 residues. This CDR3 is CASSSGEIDEKLFF. The CDR3 DNA sequence: TGTGCCAGCAGCTCCGGGGAAATTGATGAAAAACTGTTTTTT.

This clone was seen once. The V call is TRBV12-3 or TRBV12-4, the J call TRBJ1-1; D remains ambiguous. V was pared by 7 bases and J by 4 bases, with 13 bases between. CDR3 length: 13 amino acids. Written as DNA, the CDR3 is TGTGCCAGCATTGTGGGTAGAGGCACTGAAGCTTTCTTT. Protein: CASIVGRGTEAFF.

In its sample, this clone was seen once. The genes are TRBV5-1 and TRBJ2-1; tentatively, D is TRBD2 (6 bases). The V gene lost 0 bases and the J gene lost 10 bases, with 20 bases spanning the gap. The CDR3 is made up of 16 amino acids. CDR1 is SGHRS and CDR2 is YFSETQ in the germline V gene. CDR3 sequence (DNA): TGCGCCAGCAGCTTGGGGCTCCGGGACTCCAAAGCGGAGCAGTTCTTC. Translated: CASSLGLRDSKAEQFF.